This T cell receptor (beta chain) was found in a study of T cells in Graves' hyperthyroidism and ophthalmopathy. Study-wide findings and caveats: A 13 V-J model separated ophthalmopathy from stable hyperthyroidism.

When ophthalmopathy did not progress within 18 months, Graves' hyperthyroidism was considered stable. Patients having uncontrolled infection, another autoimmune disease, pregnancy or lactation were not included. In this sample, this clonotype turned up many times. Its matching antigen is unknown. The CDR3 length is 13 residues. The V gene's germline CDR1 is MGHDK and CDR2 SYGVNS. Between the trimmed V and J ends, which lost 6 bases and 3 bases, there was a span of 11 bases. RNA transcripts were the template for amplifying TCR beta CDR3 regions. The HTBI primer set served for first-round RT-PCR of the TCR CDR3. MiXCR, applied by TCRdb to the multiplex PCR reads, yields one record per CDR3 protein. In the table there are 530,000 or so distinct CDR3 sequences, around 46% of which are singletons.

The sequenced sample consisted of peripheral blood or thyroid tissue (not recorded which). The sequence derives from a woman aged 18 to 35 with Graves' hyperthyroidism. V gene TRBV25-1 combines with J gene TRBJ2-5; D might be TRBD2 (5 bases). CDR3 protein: CASRRTGKETQYF. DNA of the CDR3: TGTGCCAGCAGGAGGACTGGTAAAGAGACCCAGTACTTC.